The 17 T cell receptor beta chains in this list originate from one sample, sequenced in a study of cytomegalovirus exposure and HLA in healthy donors. The PCR used 60 Vbeta and 13 Jbeta primers. Clones were read by immunoSEQ multiplex PCR, and TCRdb kept only the in-frame ones, dropping some. The sample shows about 150,000 clones, roughly 80% of them seen only once. The sequencing input was PBMCs. Source of these receptors: a woman aged 35 to 49 in good health and CMV-seronegative.

The chain links TRBV7-9 to TRBJ2-2, with a tentative D call TRBD1 (6 bases). The CDR3 runs 16 residues. Trimming removed 1 base at V and 4 bases at J, with 13 bases between. Germline V gives CDR1 SEHNR, CDR2 FQNEAQ (reference sequence). As DNA, the CDR3 is TGTGCCAGCAGCTTAGTCTTGGGGGCCGGCACCGGGGAGCTGTTTTTT. Translation gives CASSLVLGAGTGELFF.

This chain joins TRBV25-1 and TRBJ2-7; 8 bases fit TRBD2. The germline V gene has CDR1 MGHDK and CDR2 SYGVNS. V gave up 3 bases and J gave up 2 bases; unmatched junction bases: 6. The CDR3 is 15 residues long. CDR3 sequence: CASSEAGGATYEQYF. DNA of the CDR3: TGTGCCAGCAGTGAGGCGGGGGGCGCTACCTACGAGCAGTACTTC.

V and J are TRBV10-3 and TRBJ1-2; D remains unclear. This CDR3 is built from 14 residues. Germline V lookup: CDR1 ENHRY, CDR2 SYGVKD. V lost 0 bases to trimming and J lost 3 bases, with 8 bases between them. The CDR3 sequence: CAISESWGDYGYTF. In DNA form, the CDR3 reads TGTGCCATCAGTGAGTCATGGGGAGACTATGGCTACACCTTC.

The chain links TRBV4-3 to TRBJ2-7; 11 bases are shared with TRBD2. The CDR3 totals 15 residues. Per the germline V gene, CDR1 is LGHNA and CDR2 is YSLEER. Losses at the gene ends were 1 base for V and 6 bases for J; bases not matched to a gene: 5. CDR3 in amino acids: CASSQASLAGGEQYF. In DNA form, the CDR3 reads TGCGCCAGCAGCCAAGCTTCGCTAGCGGGAGGCGAGCAGTACTTC.

This clone has just one count. This chain links TRBV19 with TRBJ1-1; D call uncertain. V lost 3 bases and J lost 4, with 15 bases in between. Germline loops: CDR1 LNHDA, CDR2 SQIVND (reference sequence). This CDR3 spans 15 amino acids. The CDR3 sequence: CASSISGRSGTEAFF. CDR3 DNA: TGTGCCAGTAGTATCTCCGGGAGGTCAGGCACTGAAGCTTTCTTT.

The count of this clone is one. This chain connects TRBV19 to TRBJ1-1; perhaps TRBD1 as D (5 bases). The V gene's germline CDR1 is LNHDA and CDR2 SQIVND (reference sequence). CDR3 length: 14 residues. The ends were cut back, 5 bases at V and 2 bases at J, with 12 bases in the middle. In DNA form, the CDR3 reads TGTGCCAGTAGTGAACCGGGACTAAACACTGAAGCTTTCTTT. Residues: CASSEPGLNTEAFF. The entire variable domain, with the rest obtained from reference TRBV19 and TRBJ1-1, is as follows: DGGITQSPKYLFRKEGQNVTLSCEQNLNHDAMYWYRQDPGQGLRLIYYSQIVNDFQKGDIAEGYSVSREKKESFPLTVTSAQKNPTAFYLCASSEPGLNTEAFFGQGTRLTVV.

In the case of this clone: Other DNA sequences in the sample encode the same CDR3. The chain employs TRBV5-4 and TRBJ2-5, with a possible D match to TRBD1 (6 bases). CDR1 and CDR2 from the germline V gene are SGHNT and YYREEE (reference sequence). CDR3 length equals 13 residues. V was clipped by 2 bases and J by 5 bases, with 10 bases between them. The CDR3 here is CASSLQGGETQYF. CDR3 coding DNA: TGTGCCAGCAGCTTACAGGGCGGGGAGACCCAGTACTTC.

This clone was counted once. The chain uses TRBV5-4 and TRBJ2-2; 9 positions match TRBD2. Germline trimming cut 0 bases from V and 4 bases from J; bases unmatched to any gene: 4. This CDR3 spans 16 amino acids. Germline lookup yields CDR1 SGHNT and CDR2 YYREEE (reference sequence). The CDR3 nucleotides are TGTGCCAGCAGCTTGGTAGCGGGGGCCACCACCGGGGAGCTGTTTTTT. Protein sequence: CASSLVAGATTGELFF.

This clone appeared a single time. This sequence joins TRBV2 and TRBJ2-1; TRBD2 aligns across 15 bases. J was trimmed by 9 bases and V by 4 bases; bases with no gene match: 4. CDR3 length: 15 residues. Germline lookup yields CDR1 SNHLY and CDR2 FYNNEI. Here the CDR3 reads CASSAGTSGGSEQFF. CDR3 DNA sequence: TGTGCCAGCAGTGCCGGGACTAGCGGGGGGAGTGAGCAGTTCTTC.

The chain uses TRBV19 and TRBJ2-2; 8 nucleotides match TRBD1. The trim removed 5 bases at V and 1 base at J, leaving 3 bases unmatched. The length of the CDR3 is 15 residues. Germline V gives CDR1 LNHDA, CDR2 SQIVND (reference sequence). CDR3 amino acids: CASSFGTGNTGELFF. CDR3 sequence (DNA): TGTGCCAGTAGTTTCGGGACAGGGAACACCGGGGAGCTGTTTTTT. The whole variable domain, remainder taken from reference TRBV19 and TRBJ2-2, is DGGITQSPKYLFRKEGQNVTLSCEQNLNHDAMYWYRQDPGQGLRLIYYSQIVNDFQKGDIAEGYSVSREKKESFPLTVTSAQKNPTAFYLCASSFGTGNTGELFFGEGSRLTVL.

Details on this clone: It is likely a read error, because the conserved phenylalanine at the end of the CDR3 is missing. This chain links TRBV2 with TRBJ1-5; D not resolved. The V and J ends lost 3 bases and 0 bases respectively, with 6 bases between them. This CDR3 is built from 14 residues. CDR1 and CDR2 (germline): SNHLY, FYNNEI. Here the CDR3 reads CASSEAYSNQPQHL. CDR3 sequence (DNA): TGTGCCAGCAGTGAGGCTTATAGCAATCAGCCCCAGCATTTG.

The rearrangement joins TRBV21-1 to TRBJ2-7; the listed D gene, TRBD2, was not tested against the DNA. TRBV21-1 constitutes a pseudogene. The CDR3 runs 16 residues. The CDR3 loop is CASSKDISGVTYEQYF. In DNA, the CDR3 is TGTGCCAGCAGCAAAGATATCAGCGGGGTGACCTACGAGCAGTACTTC.

This clone showed up just once. The CDR3 reads CASSGGQPDTQYF. CDR3 nucleotides: TGTGCCAGCAGTGGGGGCCAGCCAGATACGCAGTATTTT. This chain joins TRBV28 and TRBJ2-3; a weak D match, TRBD1 (6 bases). V shed 5 bases and J shed 4 bases, with 10 bases lying between them. CDR3 length: 13 amino acids. The germline CDR1 and CDR2 sequences are MDHEN and SYDVKM.

In this sample, this clone turned up a few times. The rearrangement links TRBV5-1 to TRBJ1-6, with a tentative D call TRBD1 (6 bases). The ends were cut back, 3 bases at V and 8 bases at J, with 15 bases in the middle. In germline, CDR1 is SGHRS, CDR2 YFSETQ. The CDR3 is made up of 15 amino acids. The CDR3 sequence is CASSSTGWRDSPLHF. As DNA, the CDR3 is TGCGCCAGCAGCTCAACAGGGTGGCGTGATTCACCCCTCCACTTT.

The V and J genes are TRBV9 and TRBJ2-5; D gene ambiguous. The CDR3 is 16 amino acids. V lost 4 bases and J 2 bases, leaving 18 bases between the germline ends. Germline CDR1 SGDLS, CDR2 YYNGEE. CDR3 amino acids: CASSINRGSEQETQYF. Written as DNA, the CDR3 is TGTGCCAGCAGCATTAACCGTGGCAGCGAACAAGAGACCCAGTACTTC. The complete variable domain, with remaining parts taken from reference TRBV9 and TRBJ2-5, reads DSGVTQTPKHLITATGQRVTLRCSPRSGDLSVYWYQQSLDQGLQFLIQYYNGEERAKGNILERFSAQQFPDLHSELNLSSLELGDSALYFCASSINRGSEQETQYFGPGTRLLVL.

This clone was picked up a small number of times. The chain recombines TRBV11-3 with TRBJ2-5; possible D gene TRBD2, 5 bases. There are 14 residues in the CDR3. Germline values: CDR1 SGHNT, CDR2 YENEEA. V lost 5 bases and J lost 1, with 11 bases in between. The chain's CDR3 is CASSAGLVQETQYF. In DNA, the CDR3 is TGTGCCAGCAGCGCCGGACTGGTCCAAGAGACCCAGTACTTC.

This chain uses TRBV7-2 with TRBJ2-1, with TRBD2 matching over 14 bases. The CDR3 covers 17 residues. Germline V gene sequence: CDR1 SGHTA, CDR2 FQGNSA. Trimming cost V 4 bases and J 7 bases; bases outside gene matches: 9. The CDR3 region has the DNA TGTGCCAGCAGCTCACCTATCGGACTAGCGGGGGGTAATGAGCAGTTCTTC. This encodes CASSSPIGLAGGNEQFF.